This T cell receptor (beta chain) was captured in a study of T cells in Graves' hyperthyroidism and ophthalmopathy. This clonotype appeared many times. The V gene lost 2 bases and the J gene lost 3 bases, with 14 bases spanning the gap. Germline CDR1 is ENHRY and CDR2 is SYGVKD. This CDR3 contains 15 residues. Researchers amplified the TCR beta CDR3 regions from RNA transcripts. The TCR CDR3 first-round RT-PCR relied on the HTBI primer set. TCRdb used MiXCR to reprocess the multiplex PCR reads, holding one entry per CDR3 protein. The table records under 400,000 distinct CDR3 sequences, about 15% of them present only once.

The chain recombines TRBV10-3 with TRBJ2-7; TRBD2 is a possible D gene (5 bases). Sequencing used blood. The sequence came from a man aged 30 to 45 with Graves' hyperthyroidism. This CDR3 reads CAISEEGMAFYEQYF. The CDR3 DNA follows: TGTGCCATCAGTGAGGAGGGAATGGCTTTCTACGAGCAGTACTTC.